These 10 T cell receptor beta chains came from one sample sequenced in a study of human T cells and chemical hapten exposure. Each CDR3 protein gets one entry after TCRdb re-called the RACE reads with MiXCR. The repertoire includes approximately 80,000 distinct CDR3 sequences, 10% of them detected once, and about 5% sits in the top ten. Time point: patch test 2, 6 weeks after DPC sensitization. Indicated treatment: therapeutic diphenylcyclopropenone sensitization with weekly scalp DPC. Sequenced here: whole blood, sampled in connection with sensitization to the hapten diphenylcyclopropenone (DPC). These receptors came from a woman in her 50s with alopecia areata. Some clones in this sample may be carry-over from other donors' samples.

As concerns this clonotype: This may come from a read error, since a much larger clone is one base off. The chain has TRBV10-1 and TRBJ2-5; TRBD1 agrees at 9 bases. The trim removed 3 bases at V and 11 bases at J, leaving 13 bases unmatched. Germline V lookup: CDR1 WNHNN, CDR2 SYGVQD (reference sequence). The CDR3 has 15 residues. CDR3 nucleotide sequence: TGCGCCAGCAGTGAATACGGGACAGGGTTCCAGGGACAGTACTTC. It codes for CASSEYGTGFQGQYF.

This clonotype was found many times. The chain has TRBV5-1 and TRBJ2-1, with 9 bases that match TRBD1. With 2 bases clipped from V and 7 bases from J, the junction kept 10 bases outside the gene matches. The germline V gene encodes CDR1 SGHRS and CDR2 YFSETQ. The length of the CDR3 is 16 residues. For the CDR3, the DNA is TGCGCCAGCAGCTTACCTACCGGGACAGGGATTAATGAGCAGTTCTTC. It codes for CASSLPTGTGINEQFF.

This clonotype has at least ten counts. J is TRBJ1-5 and V is TRBV28; D is unclear. Germline V gene lookup returns CDR1 MDHEN and CDR2 SYDVKM. The CDR3 extends over 13 amino acids. The germline V and J ends were trimmed by 4 bases and 7 bases, with 11 bases remaining between them. CDR3 amino acids: CASSSGTAQPQHF. The CDR3 bases are TGTGCCAGCAGTTCCGGAACAGCACAGCCCCAGCATTTT.

In its sample, this clonotype was seen many times. V gene TRBV5-6 combines with J gene TRBJ1-1; no reliable D call. Per the germline V gene, CDR1 is SGHDT and CDR2 is YYEEEE. This CDR3 comprises 13 residues. The ends were cut back, 0 bases at V and 6 bases at J, with 9 bases in the middle. In nucleotides, the CDR3 is TGTGCCAGCAGCTTGGTGTTACGGGCTGAAGCTTTCTTT. This sequence encodes CASSLVLRAEAFF. The full variable domain, completed using reference TRBV5-6 and TRBJ1-1, is DAGVTQSPTHLIKTRGQQVTLRCSPKSGHDTVSWYQQALGQGPQFIFQYYEEEERQRGNFPDRFSGHQFPNYSSELNVNALLLGDSALYLCASSLVLRAEAFFGQGTRLTVV.

This clonotype was picked up many times. This chain links TRBV20-1 with TRBJ2-1, with TRBD2 matching over 10 bases. The CDR3 loop spans 14 amino acids. The junction had 9 bases not matched to a gene; V was cut back by 5 bases and J by 8 bases. CDR1 and CDR2 (germline): DFQATT, SNEGSKA (reference sequence). The CDR3 is CSALLAGVFHEQFF. The CDR3 DNA follows: TGCAGTGCTCTTCTAGCGGGAGTTTTTCATGAGCAGTTCTTC.

This rearrangement joins TRBV5-1 to TRBJ2-7, with TRBD2 identical over 8 bases. The V segment lost 4 bases and the J segment 2 bases; nucleotides outside the gene matches: 5. Germline values: CDR1 SGHRS, CDR2 YFSETQ. The CDR3 totals 14 residues. In DNA form, the CDR3 reads TGCGCCAGCAGCGCCACTAGCGGACCCTACGAGCAGTACTTC. Protein product: CASSATSGPYEQYF. The variable domain in full, with the rest retrieved from reference TRBV5-1 and TRBJ2-7, is KAGVTQTPRYLIKTRGQQVTLSCSPISGHRSVSWYQQTPGQGLQFLFEYFSETQRNKGNFPGRFSGRQFSNSRSEMNVSTLELGDSALYLCASSATSGPYEQYFGPGTRLTVT.

This clonotype occurred a few times. The rearrangement joins TRBV5-1 to TRBJ1-3, with D possibly matching TRBD1 (5 bases). Trimming left V 3 bases short and J 2 bases short, with 9 bases between. Germline V CDR1 and CDR2: SGHRS, YFSETQ. CDR3 length: 14 amino acids. The CDR3 DNA is TGCGCCAGCAGCTCCCAGACAGCTGGAAACACCATATATTTT. Protein: CASSSQTAGNTIYF.

This sequence joins TRBV29-1 and TRBJ1-4, with no clear D. Germline V lookup: CDR1 SQVTM, CDR2 ANQGSEA. The V gene lost 2 bases and the J gene lost 8 bases, with 6 bases spanning the gap. The CDR3 totals 11 residues. CDR3 region: CSVEMGEKLFF. For the CDR3, the DNA is TGCAGCGTTGAAATGGGGGAAAAACTGTTTTTT.

In this sample, this clonotype turned up many times. This chain uses TRBV7-2 with TRBJ2-3; 11 bases are a match to TRBD2. The V gene's germline CDR1 is SGHTA and CDR2 FQGNSA. The CDR3 consists of 17 residues. V was clipped by 4 bases and J by 2 bases; unmatched bases: 8. The DNA of the CDR3 is TGTGCCAGCAGCTCCACCCTTAGCGGGAGGGCCACAGATACGCAGTATTTT. It encodes CASSSTLSGRATDTQYF.

At least ten counts were recorded for this clonotype. This chain uses TRBV20-1 with TRBJ1-5; TRBD1 matches at 8 bases. This CDR3 contains 16 residues. Unmatched junction bases numbered 4, after V lost 0 bases and J lost 0 bases. The germline gives CDR1 DFQATT, CDR2 SNEGSKA (reference sequence). The CDR3 loop is CSARDRDRLSNQPQHF. The CDR3 DNA sequence: TGCAGTGCTAGAGATCGGGACAGGCTTAGCAATCAGCCCCAGCATTTT.